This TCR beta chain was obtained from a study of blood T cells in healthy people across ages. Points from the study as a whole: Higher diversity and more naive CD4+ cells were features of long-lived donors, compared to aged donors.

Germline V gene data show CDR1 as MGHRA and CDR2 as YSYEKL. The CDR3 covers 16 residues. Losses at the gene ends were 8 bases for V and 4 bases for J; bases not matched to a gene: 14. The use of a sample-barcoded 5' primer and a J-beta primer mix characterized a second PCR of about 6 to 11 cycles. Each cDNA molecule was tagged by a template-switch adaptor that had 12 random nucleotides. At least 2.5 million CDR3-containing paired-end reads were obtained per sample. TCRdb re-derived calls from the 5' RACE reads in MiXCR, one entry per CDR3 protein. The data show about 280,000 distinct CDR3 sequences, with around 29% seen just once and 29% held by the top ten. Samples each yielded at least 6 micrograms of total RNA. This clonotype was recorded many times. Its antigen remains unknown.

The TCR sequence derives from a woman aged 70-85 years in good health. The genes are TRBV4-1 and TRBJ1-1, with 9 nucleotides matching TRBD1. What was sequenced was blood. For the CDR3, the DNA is TGCGCCAGCGGAGCCGGGACAGGGCCCCTGGGCACTGAAGCTTTCTTT. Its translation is CASGAGTGPLGTEAFF.